This T cell receptor (beta chain) emerged from a study of OX40 agonist ivuxolimab in advanced cancers. About the investigation overall: Ivuxolimab, which targeted the costimulatory receptor OX40 (CD134), was an agonistic, fully human IgG2 monoclonal antibody. Intravenous ivuxolimab was administered to patients every 2 weeks at six dose levels: 0.01, 0.1, 0.3, 1.5, 3 and 10 mg/kg. Of the approximately 54 dose-escalation patients, hepatocellular carcinoma was present in some 19, melanoma in some 15, renal cell carcinoma in 9 and head and neck cancer in 9. The dose-escalation cohort was about 87% male with a mean age of about 58 years, ranging from roughly 23 to 90. Patients were allowed to have had prior anti-PD-1, anti-PD-L1 or anti-CTLA-4 therapy, and roughly two fifths of the dose-escalation patients had been treated with checkpoint inhibitors. Partial responses occurred in three dose-escalation patients: two with cutaneous melanoma and one with hepatocellular carcinoma. The point of sequencing TCRbeta in the periphery was to test whether ivuxolimab changed TCR sequence diversity and drove clonal T-cell expansion. The monotherapy dose-escalation portion (N ≈ 56 patients) of the phase I ivuxolimab trial is reported in the paper. Beyond this particular receptor, the publication reports: The antigen specificity of the peripheral T cells that underwent clonal expansion was not determined. In the 0.1-3.0 mg/kg groups, partial responders were among the patients with the lowest normalized peripheral clonal expansion, particularly in CD8+ T cells. Low levels of normalized T-cell clonal expansion were also shown by some nonresponding patients. Clonal expansion of both CD4+ and CD8+ blood T cells was observed from baseline to week 6 at doses 0.1 to 3.0 mg/kg. After ivuxolimab, CD8+ T cells had more expanded clones than CD4+ T cells on average.

Patients with autoimmune disease history or receiving systemic immunosuppression were excluded from the trial. In every dose cohort, peripheral blood was drawn for TCR sequencing at baseline, cycle 4 day 1, and cycle 7 day 1. Samples were obtained from an open-label, multicenter, first-in-human phase I dose-escalation trial of ivuxolimab. The trial enrolled adults with locally advanced or metastatic head and neck squamous cell, hepatocellular, melanoma or renal cell carcinoma. Before TCR sequencing, CD4+ T cells and CD8+ T cells were sorted from peripheral blood as separate populations. This clone is deemed medium-sized (0.01 to 0.1%). The target of this receptor is not known. The sample holds no much larger clone one base away, and base qualities are not on file. To sequence the TCRbeta CDR3 region, genomic DNA was isolated from the sorted cells. The immunoSEQ Assay was used to sequence the TCRbeta CDR3 regions. TCRdb provides this immuneACCESS table in a form limited to in-frame rearrangements. Some clones are lacking; in checked studies, under half of them reflect an unresolved V gene, and why the rest are absent is not known. The sample profile shows about 92,000 clones; about nine tenths of them were found once. Around 0.35% of the sample is held by the ten biggest clonotypes.

Sequences were derived from CD4+ or CD8+ T cells sorted from blood, sampled in a trial of the OX40 agonist ivuxolimab. The sequence derives from an adult with an advanced solid tumor such as melanoma, head and neck, liver or kidney cancer.

The CDR3 here reads CASRMDRGTEAFF. The sequence in DNA is TGTGCCAGCAGAATGGACAGGGGCACTGAAGCTTTCTTT. The sequence links TRBV5-4 to TRBJ1-1, and 9 bases in between align with TRBD1. The germline V gene (reference sequence) supplies CDR1 SGHNT and CDR2 YYREEE. For this chain, trimming is 5 bases at the V end and 4 bases at the J end, and the number of junction bases without a gene match is 3. The cysteine opens and the phenylalanine closes a CDR3 of 13 amino acids. Only the CDR3 part of the read is kept: 39 bases, read in frame from the first base.